The T cell receptor beta chain under discussion was sequenced for a study of CD8 T cells in ankylosing spondylitis. The study's findings and limits: Reactive arthritis synovial fluid and blood were previously reported to contain some motif variants. From matched ankylosing spondylitis synovial fluid, disease-linked clones were reportedly recovered at significantly enriched levels. A motif of 8 or 9 highly homologous TCR beta variants was seen as apparently characteristic of ankylosing spondylitis blood.

This clonotype showed up just a few times. Its antigen is not identified. TCRdb used MiXCR to reprocess the 5' RACE reads, holding one entry per CDR3 protein. In the table there are about 160,000 distinct CDR3 sequences, approximately 9% of which are singletons. Trimming removed 2 bases from V and 6 bases from J, with 15 bases in between. Looked up from germline, CDR1 is MNHEY and CDR2 is SMNVEV (reference sequence). The CDR3 is 15 residues long. The sequenced sample consisted of blood, either unsorted or a sorted T cell fraction (not recorded which). The chain has TRBV27 and TRBJ2-3; tentatively, D is TRBD1 or TRBD2 (7 bases each). The sequence was obtained from a female donor with ankylosing spondylitis or in good health (not recorded which). The CDR3 is CASSLARGRVDTQYF. Here the CDR3 DNA reads TGTGCCAGCAGTTTAGCCAGGGGGAGGGTGGATACGCAGTATTTT.